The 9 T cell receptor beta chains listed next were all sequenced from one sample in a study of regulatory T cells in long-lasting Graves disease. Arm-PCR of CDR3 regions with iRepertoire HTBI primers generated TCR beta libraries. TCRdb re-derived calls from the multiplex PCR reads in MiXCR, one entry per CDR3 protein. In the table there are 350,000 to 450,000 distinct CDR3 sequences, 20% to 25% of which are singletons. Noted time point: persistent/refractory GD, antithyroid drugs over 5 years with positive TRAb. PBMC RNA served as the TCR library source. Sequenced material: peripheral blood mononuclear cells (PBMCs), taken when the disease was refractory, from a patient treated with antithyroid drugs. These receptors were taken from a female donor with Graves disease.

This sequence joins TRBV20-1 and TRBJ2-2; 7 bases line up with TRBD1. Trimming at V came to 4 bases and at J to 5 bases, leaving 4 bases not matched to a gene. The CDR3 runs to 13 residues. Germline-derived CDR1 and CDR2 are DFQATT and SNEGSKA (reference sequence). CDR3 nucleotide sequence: TGCAGTGCTACCGACAGGGTGACCGGGGAGCTGTTTTTT. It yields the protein CSATDRVTGELFF.

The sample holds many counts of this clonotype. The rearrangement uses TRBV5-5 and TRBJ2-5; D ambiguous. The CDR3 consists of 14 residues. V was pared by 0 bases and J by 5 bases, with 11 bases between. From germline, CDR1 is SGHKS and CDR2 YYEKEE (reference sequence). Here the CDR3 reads CASSLAVIWETQYF. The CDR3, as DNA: TGTGCCAGCAGCTTGGCGGTGATCTGGGAGACCCAGTACTTC.

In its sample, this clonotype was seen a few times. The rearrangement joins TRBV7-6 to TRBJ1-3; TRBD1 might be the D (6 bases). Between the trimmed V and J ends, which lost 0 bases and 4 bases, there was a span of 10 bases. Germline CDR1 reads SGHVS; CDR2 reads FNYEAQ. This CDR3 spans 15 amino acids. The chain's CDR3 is CASSLAPGDGNTIYF. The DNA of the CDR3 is TGTGCCAGCAGCTTAGCCCCAGGGGACGGAAACACCATATATTTT.

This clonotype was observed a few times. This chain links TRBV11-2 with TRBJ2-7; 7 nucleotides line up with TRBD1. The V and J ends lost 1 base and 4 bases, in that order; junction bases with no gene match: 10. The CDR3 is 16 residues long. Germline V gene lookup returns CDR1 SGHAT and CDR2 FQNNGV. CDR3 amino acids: CASSLAEKGAGYEQYF. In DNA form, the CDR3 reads TGTGCCAGCAGCTTAGCTGAGAAGGGGGCGGGTTACGAGCAGTACTTC.

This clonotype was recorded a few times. The CDR3 DNA reads as TGTGCCAGCAGCGTGGCTATGACAGGACCCACAGATACGCAGTATTTT. This codes for CASSVAMTGPTDTQYF. V usage is TRBV5-4 and J usage is TRBJ2-3; D might be TRBD1 (6 bases). V lost 4 bases to trimming and J lost 2 bases, with 17 bases between them. From germline, CDR1 is SGHNT and CDR2 YYREEE (reference sequence). This CDR3 has 16 amino acids.

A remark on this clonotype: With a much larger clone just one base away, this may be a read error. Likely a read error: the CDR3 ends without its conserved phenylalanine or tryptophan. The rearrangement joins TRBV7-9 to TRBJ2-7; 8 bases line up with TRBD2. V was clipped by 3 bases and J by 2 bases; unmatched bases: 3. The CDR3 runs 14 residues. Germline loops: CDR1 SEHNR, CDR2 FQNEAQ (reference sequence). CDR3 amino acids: CASSLGLGAYEQYY. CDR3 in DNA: TGTGCCAGCAGCTTGGGACTAGGGGCCTACGAGCAGTACTAC.

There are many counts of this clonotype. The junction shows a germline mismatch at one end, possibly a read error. The chain's CDR3 is CASSLAGGPYEQFF. The DNA for the CDR3 is TGTGCCAGCAGTCTAGCGGGAGGGCCCTATGAGCAGTTCTTC. This chain connects TRBV12-3 or TRBV12-4 to TRBJ2-1; 12 bases agree with TRBD2. The CDR3 has 14 amino acids.

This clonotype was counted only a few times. The CDR3 reads CASRAGTSYEQYF. CDR3 sequence (DNA): TGTGCCAGCAGGGCCGGGACTAGCTACGAGCAGTACTTC. V and J are TRBV2 and TRBJ2-7; TRBD2 agrees at 8 bases. The CDR3 covers 13 residues. V gave up 6 bases and J gave up 3 bases; unmatched junction bases: 4. The germline CDR1 and CDR2 sequences are SNHLY and FYNNEI.

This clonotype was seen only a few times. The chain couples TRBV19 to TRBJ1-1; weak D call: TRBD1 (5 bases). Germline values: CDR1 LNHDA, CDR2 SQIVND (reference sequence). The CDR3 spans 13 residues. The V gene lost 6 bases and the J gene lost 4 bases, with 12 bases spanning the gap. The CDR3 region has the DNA TGTGCCAGTAGCACCCCTGGGGCCACTGAAGCTTTCTTT. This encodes CASSTPGATEAFF.